A single T cell receptor (beta chain) is shown here with its context. Germline-derived CDR1 and CDR2 are SGHRS and YFSETQ. V dropped 0 bases and J dropped 0; count of bases not matched to a gene: 5. The CDR3 extends over 17 amino acids. The protocol was immunoSEQ multiplex PCR, while the TCRdb copy is restricted to in-frame clones and leaves out a portion. Among some 17,000 clones listed, more than 55% were seen once. These data come from a study of T cell repertoires in ileal Crohn's disease. The specimen sequenced was ileal tissue. The chain is built from TRBV5-1 and TRBJ1-3, with 8 positions matching TRBD1. The TCR comes from an adult with Crohn's disease. The CDR3 sequence: CASSLEGQGISGNTIYF. The CDR3 nucleotides are TGCGCCAGCAGCTTGGAAGGACAGGGAATCTCTGGAAACACCATATATTTT.